This T cell receptor beta chain stems from a study of blood T cells in healthy people across ages. Remarks on this clonotype: Its antigen is not known.

Next came a second PCR, run for roughly 6 to 11 cycles, which used a sample-barcoded 5' primer along with a J-beta primer mix. Each of the samples gave a minimum of 2.5 million paired-end reads that contained CDR3. One entry per CDR3 protein, called by TCRdb with MiXCR from the 5' RACE reads. The table shows 600,000 to 800,000 distinct CDR3 sequences, with approximately 21% occurring only once. Study results and caveats: Since the PBMCs were unsorted, naive and antigen-experienced cells could not be conclusively compared.

This TCR was sampled from a man in his 70s in good health. The sequenced sample consisted of blood.

As DNA, the CDR3 is TGTGCCACCAGTGACGCCGGGACTAGCGGGAGCGGTGAGCAGTTCTTC. Protein product: CATSDAGTSGSGEQFF. The chain couples TRBV24-1 to TRBJ2-1; 14 positions match TRBD2. This CDR3 contains 16 residues. V lost 4 bases and J lost 9; bases outside the gene matches: 7. Germline V gene sequence: CDR1 KGHDR, CDR2 SFDVKD.